A single sample is the source of the 9 T cell receptor beta chains below, sequenced in a study of read filtering for tumor transcriptome and immune sequencing. This library used roughly 430 ng RNA and molecular barcoded adaptors spanning alpha/delta and beta/gamma chains. TCRdb passed the reads through MiXCR, listing each CDR3 protein once. The sample has tens of thousands of distinct CDR3 sequences, roughly a fifth seen once. The sequencing sample was made of a population of CD138-negative cells sorted from bone marrow. These receptors were obtained from a donor at least 40 years old with multiple myeloma.

This clonotype appeared many times. The rearrangement links TRBV5-1 to TRBJ2-1; 7 positions match TRBD2. Germline CDR1 is SGHRS and CDR2 is YFSETQ. This CDR3 contains 15 residues. V lost 0 bases and J lost 2; bases outside the gene matches: 2. Here the CDR3 reads CASSLVGTTYNEQFF. Written as DNA, the CDR3 is TGCGCCAGCAGCTTGGTCGGGACTACCTACAATGAGCAGTTCTTC.

With regard to this clonotype: A much larger clonotype is one base distant, so this may be a read error. The gene calls are TRBV5-1 and TRBJ1-1; no clear D. Germline CDR1 and CDR2: SGHRS and YFSETQ. This CDR3 contains 14 residues. In nucleotides, the CDR3 is TGCGCCAGCAGCTTCCGGGGAGGGAACACTGAAGCTTCCTTT. This encodes CASSFRGGNTEASF.

This chain connects TRBV9 to TRBJ2-3, with 15 bases that match TRBD2. Per germline, CDR1 SGDLS and CDR2 YYNGEE. This CDR3 comprises 19 residues. With V trimmed by 3 bases and J by 0 bases, 8 bases remained unmatched. The CDR3 here is CASSAVGTSGRRSTDTQYF. The CDR3 DNA reads as TGTGCCAGCAGCGCCGTCGGGACTAGCGGGAGGAGGAGCACAGATACGCAGTATTTT.

This clonotype was counted at least ten times. V gene TRBV5-1 combines with J gene TRBJ1-1; tentative D call: TRBD1 (5 bases). This CDR3 is built from 13 residues. CDR1 and CDR2 from the germline V gene are SGHRS and YFSETQ. V lost 4 bases, J lost 6 bases, and 13 bases lay in between. Here the CDR3 DNA reads TGCGCCAGCAGCCCTACAGGATCTGCTGAAGCTTTCTTT. It translates to CASSPTGSAEAFF.

Concerning this clonotype: Lacking the conserved final phenylalanine or tryptophan, this CDR3 likely reflects a read error. As DNA, the CDR3 is TGTGCCAGCAGCTTAGTCAGGGGCGCAGGGCAGCCCCAGCATTCT. Its protein product is CASSLVRGAGQPQHS. This chain connects TRBV7-8 to TRBJ1-5; tentatively, D is TRBD1 (6 bases). Germline loops: CDR1 SGHVS, CDR2 FQNEAQ. V gave up 1 base and J gave up 7 bases, with 14 bases separating them. The CDR3 extends over 15 amino acids.

This clonotype was observed a handful of times. V gene TRBV5-1 combines with J gene TRBJ1-5, with D tentatively TRBD1 (6 bases). Trimming took 2 bases from V and 2 from J, leaving 11 bases between them. CDR1 is SGHRS and CDR2 is YFSETQ in the germline V gene. This CDR3 contains 15 residues. CDR3 DNA: TGCGCCAGCAGCTTCGACTGGGGGCGCAATCAGCCCCAGCATTTT. This gives the protein CASSFDWGRNQPQHF.

Note on this clonotype: The junction departs from the called germline gene at one end, perhaps through a read error. CDR3 sequence reads: CASGLRDSYNERFF. The CDR3 DNA follows: TGTGCCAGCGGCTTGCGGGACTCCTACAATGAGCGGTTCTTC. The gene calls are TRBV11-2 and TRBJ2-1; possibly TRBD2 for D (6 bases). Germline V gene lookup returns CDR1 SGHAT and CDR2 FQNNGV. This CDR3 has 14 residues.

This clonotype was detected ten times or more. V gene TRBV5-1 combines with J gene TRBJ1-1; TRBD1 agrees at 9 bases. Germline assignment: CDR1 SGHRS and CDR2 YFSETQ. The length of the CDR3 is 15 residues. Germline trimming cut 4 bases from V and 4 bases from J; bases unmatched to any gene: 8. DNA of the CDR3: TGCGCCAGCAGCAGGACGGGACAGGGCGGCACTGAAGCTTTCTTT. This sequence encodes CASSRTGQGGTEAFF.

This clonotype was detected many times. The chain combines TRBV7-2 with TRBJ1-1, with D perhaps matching TRBD1 (6 bases). Deletions cut 1 base from V and 3 bases from J, with 9 bases between. Germline V gives CDR1 SGHTA, CDR2 FQGNSA. The CDR3 is 14 residues long. CDR3 loop: CASSLGAGDTEAFF. CDR3 nucleotides: TGTGCCAGCAGCTTAGGGGCAGGGGACACTGAAGCTTTCTTT.